Presented here are 19 T cell receptor beta chains from one specimen sequenced in a study of somatic mutations in cytotoxic T cells in rheumatoid arthritis. Clones were read by immunoSEQ multiplex PCR, and TCRdb kept only the in-frame ones, dropping some. This sample has about 9,000 clones, with roughly 73% found just once. Sequencing was carried out using CD8+ T cells sorted from blood. The receptor source for this set is an adult with rheumatoid arthritis.

V is TRBV13 and J is TRBJ2-2; 8 bases are a match to TRBD1. The CDR3 covers 19 residues. CDR1 and CDR2 (germline): PRHDT, FYEKMQ (reference sequence). V lost 4 bases to trimming and J lost 2 bases; unmatched junction nucleotides: 15. CDR3 coding DNA: TGTGCCAGCAGCTCCCCAAAAACCGGGACAGGAGCTAACACCGGGGAGCTGTTTTTT. Its protein product is CASSSPKTGTGANTGELFF.

The J gene is TRBJ2-2, the V gene TRBV7-3; tentatively, D is TRBD1 or TRBD2 (6 bases each). The CDR3 covers 15 residues. Germline loops: CDR1 SGHTA, CDR2 FQGTGA. V lost 5 bases and J lost 4, with 14 bases in between. CDR3 residues: CASSPLGGSTGELFF. The CDR3 DNA reads as TGTGCCAGCAGCCCCCTAGGGGGGTCCACCGGGGAGCTGTTTTTT.

The rearrangement links TRBV5-5 to TRBJ2-6; tentative D call: TRBD1 (5 bases). This CDR3 is 16 amino acids long. The germline V gene encodes CDR1 SGHKS and CDR2 YYEKEE (reference sequence). Trimming pared 4 bases from V and 1 base from J, leaving 12 bases between. CDR3 amino acids: CASSPHSGSGANVLTF. CDR3 nucleotides: TGTGCCAGCAGCCCACACTCAGGGTCTGGGGCCAACGTCCTGACTTTC.

The CDR3 DNA follows: TGTGCCAGCAGCTTAGCGGGGGGCGCGACTAACACCGGGGAGCTGTTTTTT. Protein sequence: CASSLAGGATNTGELFF. The chain links TRBV7-2 to TRBJ2-2, with D perhaps given as TRBD1 or TRBD2 (6 bases each). In germline, CDR1 is SGHTA, CDR2 FQGNSA. The length of the CDR3 is 17 residues. With 0 bases removed from V and 2 bases from J, the gap between germline ends came to 13 bases. Filled out from reference TRBV7-2 and TRBJ2-2, the complete variable domain reads GAGVSQSPSNKVTEKGKDVELRCDPISGHTALYWYRQSLGQGLEFLIYFQGNSAPDKSGLPSDRFSAERTGGSVSTLTIQRTQQEDSAVYLCASSLAGGATNTGELFFGEGSRLTVL.

The rearrangement links TRBV9 to TRBJ2-1; TRBD1 aligns across 7 bases. Germline CDR1 is SGDLS and CDR2 is YYNGEE. The CDR3 is made up of 17 amino acids. Trimming took 0 bases from V and 6 from J; bases not matched to a gene: 12. DNA for the CDR3: TGTGCCAGCAGCGTAGACAGTCGACAGGGAGTGAGCAATGAGCAGTTCTTC. It is translated as CASSVDSRQGVSNEQFF. The variable domain in full, completed from reference TRBV9 and TRBJ2-1, reads DSGVTQTPKHLITATGQRVTLRCSPRSGDLSVYWYQQSLDQGLQFLIQYYNGEERAKGNILERFSAQQFPDLHSELNLSSLELGDSALYFCASSVDSRQGVSNEQFFGPGTRLTVL.

The chain links TRBV30 to TRBJ1-4; D unresolved. Trimming pared 0 bases from V and 6 bases from J, leaving 11 bases between. The germline V gene encodes CDR1 GTSNPN and CDR2 SVGIG (reference sequence). The CDR3 runs to 14 residues. In DNA, the CDR3 is TGTGCCTGGAGTGTAGGAAGCCTCGATGAAAAACTGTTTTTT. Residues: CAWSVGSLDEKLFF.

V gene TRBV29-1 combines with J gene TRBJ2-7; a possible D gene is TRBD2 (6 bases). The CDR3 totals 15 residues. The germline CDR1 and CDR2 sequences are SQVTM and ANQGSEA. V dropped 6 bases and J dropped 6 bases, with 24 bases sitting between them. The CDR3 loop is CSVTATSGGSGEQYF. The CDR3 bases are TGCAGCGTCACCGCGACGAGTGGAGGGTCCGGCGAGCAGTACTTC.

V is TRBV28 and J is TRBJ2-3; 10 bases line up with TRBD1. Germline V gives CDR1 MDHEN, CDR2 SYDVKM. The V segment lost 3 bases and the J segment 2 bases; nucleotides outside the gene matches: 8. The CDR3 spans 17 residues. The CDR3 DNA is TGTGCCAGCAGTTTCCCCCGGACAGGGGGGAACACAGATACGCAGTATTTT. Protein sequence: CASSFPRTGGNTDTQYF.

The V gene is TRBV5-6, the J gene TRBJ1-4; 8 bases fit TRBD1. There are 16 residues in the CDR3. The germline gives CDR1 SGHDT, CDR2 YYEEEE. V shed 4 bases, J shed 3 bases, and the junction held 8 bases outside the gene matches. The CDR3 region has the DNA TGTGCCAGCAGCCAGGCAACAGGGGGGGCTAATGAAAAACTGTTTTTT. This translates into CASSQATGGANEKLFF.

The CDR3 coding sequence is TGTGCCAGCAAAGGACAGGGGGGAATGAGCGGCAATCAGCCCCAGCATTTT. It yields the protein CASKGQGGMSGNQPQHF. The chain couples TRBV2 to TRBJ1-5, with TRBD1 matching 10 bases. Germline V CDR1 and CDR2: SNHLY, FYNNEI. The CDR3 consists of 17 residues. J gave up 2 bases and V 7 bases, and 11 bases lay outside the gene matches. The variable domain in full, completed from reference TRBV2 and TRBJ1-5, reads EPEVTQTPSHQVTQMGQEVILRCVPISNHLYFYWYRQILGQKVEFLVSFYNNEISEKSEIFDDQFSVERPDGSNFTLKIRSTKLEDSAMYFCASKGQGGMSGNQPQHFGDGTRLSIL.

This chain connects TRBV15 to TRBJ1-1, with 8 bases fitting TRBD1. Trimming removed 5 bases from V and 0 bases from J; junction bases left unmatched: 5. Germline CDR1 and CDR2: LNHNV and YYDKDF (reference sequence). The CDR3 length is 15 residues. The CDR3 coding sequence is TGTGCCACCAGCGGAAGACAGGGGATGAACACTGAAGCTTTCTTT. Protein: CATSGRQGMNTEAFF.

This clone was detected only a few times. The same CDR3 also results from other DNA sequences found in this sample. This sequence joins TRBV19 and TRBJ1-1; no clear D gene. The germline V gene encodes CDR1 LNHDA and CDR2 SQIVND (reference sequence). Trimming left V 6 bases short and J 2 bases short, with 13 bases between. The CDR3 totals 14 residues. The CDR3 DNA is TGTGCCAGTAGGTCCCCGGGATTAAACACTGAAGCTTTCTTT. Translation: CASRSPGLNTEAFF.

The CDR3: CASSPWTGGANIQYF. The CDR3, as DNA: TGTGCCAGCAGCCCGTGGACAGGGGGCGCGAACATTCAGTACTTC. This sequence joins TRBV9 and TRBJ2-4; 11 bases fit TRBD1. The CDR3 spans 15 residues. Germline assignment: CDR1 SGDLS and CDR2 YYNGEE. V trimming: 4 bases; J trimming: 7 bases; junction bases outside the gene matches: 7.

This chain connects TRBV2 to TRBJ1-1; 8 nucleotides line up with TRBD1. The CDR3 has 17 residues. After removal of 1 base from V and 4 bases from J, the junction contained 11 bases not matched to a gene. Germline V gene data show CDR1 as SNHLY and CDR2 as FYNNEI. The CDR3 bases are TGTGCCAGCAGTGAAGGGTTGTGGACAGGGTATAGCACTGAAGCTTTCTTT. It is translated as CASSEGLWTGYSTEAFF.

The chain has TRBV7-9 and TRBJ2-1; TRBD2 matches 9 bases. From germline, CDR1 is SEHNR and CDR2 FQNEAQ (reference sequence). This CDR3 is 17 amino acids long. The V and J ends lost 1 base and 2 bases, in that order; junction bases with no gene match: 6. The CDR3 coding sequence is TGTGCCAGCAGCTTAGTACGGACTAGCGAAGCCTACAATGAGCAGTTCTTC. It is translated as CASSLVRTSEAYNEQFF.

The rearrangement joins TRBV28 to TRBJ2-4; possibly TRBD1 for D (5 bases). The CDR3 totals 13 residues. V dropped 2 bases and J dropped 4 bases, with 6 bases sitting between them. Germline V lookup: CDR1 MDHEN, CDR2 SYDVKM. This CDR3 is CASSLQGKNIQYF. CDR3 DNA: TGTGCCAGCAGTTTACAGGGTAAAAACATTCAGTACTTC.

The chain is built from TRBV7-2 and TRBJ2-1; 7 nucleotides line up with TRBD2. Unmatched junction bases numbered 13, after V lost 5 bases and J lost 9 bases. This CDR3 has 15 amino acids. Per the germline V gene, CDR1 is SGHTA and CDR2 is FQGNSA. CDR3 DNA: TGTGCCAGCAGCCCGGGGGTACTAGCGTCCGGTGAGCAGTTCTTC. Translating it yields CASSPGVLASGEQFF.

The J gene is TRBJ1-1, the V gene TRBV28; the match to TRBD1 covers 7 bases. With 6 bases clipped from V and 6 bases from J, the junction kept 4 bases outside the gene matches. This CDR3 has 12 amino acids. The germline CDR1 and CDR2 sequences are MDHEN and SYDVKM. In DNA, the CDR3 is TGTGCCAGCAGAGAAGACAGGGCTGAAGCTTTCTTT. Translation: CASREDRAEAFF.

This clone is a singleton in its sample. The V gene is TRBV5-8, the J gene TRBJ1-4; D gene uncertain. The V gene lost 4 bases and the J gene lost 7 bases, with 14 bases spanning the gap. This CDR3 contains 14 residues. Germline V gene data show CDR1 as SGHTS and CDR2 as YDEGEE. The CDR3 DNA reads as TGTGCCAGCAGCCCCGGCCCGGACCGTGAAAAACTGTTTTTT. Translation: CASSPGPDREKLFF.